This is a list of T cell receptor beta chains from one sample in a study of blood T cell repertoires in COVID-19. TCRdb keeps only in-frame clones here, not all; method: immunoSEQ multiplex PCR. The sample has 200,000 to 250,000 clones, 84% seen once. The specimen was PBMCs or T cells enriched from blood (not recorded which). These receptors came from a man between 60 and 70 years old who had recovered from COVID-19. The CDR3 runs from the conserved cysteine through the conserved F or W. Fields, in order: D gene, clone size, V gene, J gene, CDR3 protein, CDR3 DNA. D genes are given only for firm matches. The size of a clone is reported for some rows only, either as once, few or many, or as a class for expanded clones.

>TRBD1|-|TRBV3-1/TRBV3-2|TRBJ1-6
CASSQGQGTSPLHF
TGTGCCAGCAGCCAAGGACAGGGTACTTCACCCCTCCACTTT
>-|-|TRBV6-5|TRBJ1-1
CASSPVGGRTEAFF
TGTGCCAGCAGCCCCGTGGGGGGAAGGACTGAAGCTTTCTTT
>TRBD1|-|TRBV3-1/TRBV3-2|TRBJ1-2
CASSQGDREGHYGYTF
TGTGCCAGCAGCCAAGGGGACAGAGAAGGACACTATGGCTACACCTTC
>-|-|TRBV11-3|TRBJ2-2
CASSLSPTGELFF
TGTGCCAGCAGCTTAAGCCCCACCGGGGAGCTGTTTTTT
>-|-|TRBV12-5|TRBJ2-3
CASGNRDRGDTQYF
TGTGCTAGTGGTAACCGGGACCGGGGGGATACGCAGTATTTT
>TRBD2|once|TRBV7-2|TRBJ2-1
CASSFSAGDYNEQFF
TGTGCCAGCAGCTTCTCCGCGGGGGATTACAATGAGCAGTTCTTC
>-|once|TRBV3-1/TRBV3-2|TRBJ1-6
CASSQATLYNSPLHF
TGTGCCAGCAGCCAAGCTACTCTCTATAATTCACCCCTCCACTTT
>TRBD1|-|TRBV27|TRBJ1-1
CASSFRDRGFTEAFF
TGTGCCAGCAGTTTCCGCGACAGGGGTTTCACTGAAGCTTTCTTT
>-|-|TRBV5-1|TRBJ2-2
CASSLAGNTGELFF
TGCGCCAGCAGCTTGGCAGGGAACACCGGGGAGCTGTTTTTT
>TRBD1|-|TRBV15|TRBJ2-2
CATSRAGTGFPGELFF
TGTGCCACCAGCAGAGCCGGGACAGGGTTCCCCGGGGAGCTGTTTTTT
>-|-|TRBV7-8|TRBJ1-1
CASSKGHLNTEAFF
TGTGCCAGCAGCAAGGGACACCTGAACACTGAAGCTTTCTTT
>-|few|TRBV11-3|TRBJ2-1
CASSLVRGDEQFF
TGTGCCAGCAGCTTAGTGCGGGGCGATGAGCAGTTCTTC
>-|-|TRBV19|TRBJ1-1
CASSIDSQVSDTEAFF
TGTGCCAGTAGTATAGATTCCCAGGTGAGTGACACTGAAGCTTTCTTT
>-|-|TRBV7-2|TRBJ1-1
CASSGQQNTEAFF
TGTGCCAGCAGCGGACAGCAGAACACTGAAGCTTTCTTT
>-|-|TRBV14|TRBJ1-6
CASSHQGGSYNSPLHF
TGTGCCAGCAGCCACCAGGGAGGATCCTATAATTCACCCCTCCACTTT
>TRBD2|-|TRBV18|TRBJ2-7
CASSPRIAGRRGSYEQYF
TGTGCCAGCTCACCGCGAATAGCGGGGCGAAGGGGCTCCTACGAGCAGTACTTC
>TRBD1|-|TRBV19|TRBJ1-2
CASSLRTGGGYTF
TGTGCCAGTAGTCTCAGGACAGGGGGTGGCTACACCTTC
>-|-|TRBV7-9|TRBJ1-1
CASSRGDTEAFF
TGTGCCAGCAGCCGCGGGGACACTGAAGCTTTCTTT
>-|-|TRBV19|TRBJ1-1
CASSIDPRAEAFF
TGTGCCAGTAGTATAGATCCCCGCGCTGAAGCTTTCTTT
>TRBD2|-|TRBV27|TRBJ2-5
CASSSWLAGLETQYF
TGTGCCAGCAGTTCCTGGCTAGCGGGGTTGGAGACCCAGTACTTC
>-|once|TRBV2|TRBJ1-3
CASSETVSGNTIYF
TGTGCCAGCAGTGAGACAGTCTCTGGAAACACCATATATTTT
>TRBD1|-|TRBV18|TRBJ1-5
CASSRDRDQPQHF
TGTGCCAGCTCACGGGACAGGGATCAGCCCCAGCATTTT
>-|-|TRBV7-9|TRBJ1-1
CASSPQQVNTEAFF
TGTGCCAGCAGCCCACAACAGGTGAACACTGAAGCTTTCTTT
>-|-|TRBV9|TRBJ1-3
CAILVAQGSSGNTIYF
TGTGCCATCCTGGTAGCGCAGGGGAGCTCTGGAAACACCATATATTTT
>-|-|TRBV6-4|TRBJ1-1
CASSETDKNTEAFF
TGTGCCAGCAGTGAAACGGACAAGAACACTGAAGCTTTCTTT
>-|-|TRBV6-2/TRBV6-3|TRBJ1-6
CASTPRMAGVSPLHF
TGTGCCAGCACCCCACGGATGGCGGGGGTTTCACCCCTCCACTTT
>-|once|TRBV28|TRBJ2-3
CASSSLVAIAQYF
TGTGCCAGCAGTTCCCTCGTAGCGATTGCGCAGTATTTT
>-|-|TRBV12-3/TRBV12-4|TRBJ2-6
CASKYSGANVLTF
TGTGCCAGCAAATACTCTGGGGCCAACGTCCTGACTTTC
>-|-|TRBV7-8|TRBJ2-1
CASSQDWGEQFF
TGTGCCAGCAGCCAGGACTGGGGTGAGCAGTTCTTC
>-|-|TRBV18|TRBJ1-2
CASSRGELGTNYGYTF
TGTGCCAGCTCACGGGGCGAATTGGGTACTAACTATGGCTACACCTTC
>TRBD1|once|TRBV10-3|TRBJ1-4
CAISESGQGGDEKLFF
TGTGCCATCAGTGAGTCCGGACAGGGCGGCGATGAAAAACTGTTTTTT
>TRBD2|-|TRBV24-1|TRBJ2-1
CATSVAGGPREQFF
TGTGCCACCAGTGTTGCGGGGGGGCCGCGTGAGCAGTTCTTC
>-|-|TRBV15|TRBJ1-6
CATSRGYPSTDSPLHF
TGTGCCACCAGCAGAGGGTATCCCTCGACAGATTCACCCCTCCACTTT
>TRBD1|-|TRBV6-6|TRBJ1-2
CASSYLKGADGYTF
TGTGCCAGCAGTTACCTAAAGGGGGCGGATGGCTACACCTTC
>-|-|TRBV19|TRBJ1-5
CASSSNKRGINQPQHF
TGTGCCAGTAGTTCGAATAAGCGGGGTATCAATCAGCCCCAGCATTTT
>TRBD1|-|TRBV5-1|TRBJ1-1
CASLGQGASNTEAFF
TGCGCCAGCCTGGGACAGGGGGCGTCGAACACTGAAGCTTTCTTT
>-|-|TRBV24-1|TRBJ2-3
CATSGTGNLDTQYF
TGTGCCACGAGCGGGACAGGCAACCTTGATACGCAGTATTTT
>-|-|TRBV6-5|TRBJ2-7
CASGTDRGRYEQYF
TGTGCCAGCGGGACGGATCGGGGGAGGTACGAGCAGTACTTC
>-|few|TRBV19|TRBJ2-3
CASSLDRLTDTQYF
TGTGCCAGTAGTCTTGACAGGCTCACAGATACGCAGTATTTT
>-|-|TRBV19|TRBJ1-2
CASSIGRGTEYYGYTF
TGTGCCAGTAGTATCGGGCGGGGGACCGAATATTATGGCTACACCTTC
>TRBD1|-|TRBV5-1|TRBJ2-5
CASSSTTGVETQYF
TGCGCCAGCAGCTCAACGACAGGGGTAGAGACCCAGTACTTC
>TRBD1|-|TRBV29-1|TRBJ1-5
CSVGDREGQPQHF
TGCAGCGTGGGGGACAGGGAGGGCCAGCCCCAGCATTTT